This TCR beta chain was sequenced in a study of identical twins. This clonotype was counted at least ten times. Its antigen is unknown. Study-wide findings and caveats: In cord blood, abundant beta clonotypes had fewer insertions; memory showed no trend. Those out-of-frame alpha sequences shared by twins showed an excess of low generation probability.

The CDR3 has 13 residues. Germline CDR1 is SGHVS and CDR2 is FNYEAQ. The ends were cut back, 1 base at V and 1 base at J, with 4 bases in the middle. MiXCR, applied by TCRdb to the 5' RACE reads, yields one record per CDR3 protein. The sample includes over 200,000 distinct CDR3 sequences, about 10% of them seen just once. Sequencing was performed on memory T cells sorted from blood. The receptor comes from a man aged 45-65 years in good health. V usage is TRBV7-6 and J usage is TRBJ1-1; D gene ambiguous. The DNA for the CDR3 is TGTGCCAGCAGCTTAGAGCAGAACACTGAAGCTTTCTTT. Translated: CASSLEQNTEAFF.